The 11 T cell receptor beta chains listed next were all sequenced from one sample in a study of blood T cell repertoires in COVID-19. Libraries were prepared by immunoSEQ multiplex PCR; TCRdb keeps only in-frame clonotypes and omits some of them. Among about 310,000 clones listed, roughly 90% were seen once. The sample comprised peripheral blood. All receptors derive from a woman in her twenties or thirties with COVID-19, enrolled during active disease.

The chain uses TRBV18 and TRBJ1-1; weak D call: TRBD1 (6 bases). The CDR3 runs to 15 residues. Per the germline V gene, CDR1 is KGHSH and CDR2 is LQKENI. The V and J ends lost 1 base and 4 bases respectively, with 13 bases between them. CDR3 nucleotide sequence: TGTGCCAGCTCACCACTGGCAGGGGTTAGCACTGAAGCTTTCTTT. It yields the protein CASSPLAGVSTEAFF. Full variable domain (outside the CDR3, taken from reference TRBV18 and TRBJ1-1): NAGVMQNPRHLVRRRGQEARLRCSPMKGHSHVYWYRQLPEEGLKFMVYLQKENIIDESGMPKERFSAEFPKEGPSILRIQQVVRGDSAAYFCASSPLAGVSTEAFFGQGTRLTVV.

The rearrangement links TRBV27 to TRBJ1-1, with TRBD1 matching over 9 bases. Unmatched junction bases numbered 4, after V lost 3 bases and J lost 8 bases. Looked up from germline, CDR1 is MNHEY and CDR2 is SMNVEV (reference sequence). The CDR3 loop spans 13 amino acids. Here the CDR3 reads CASSFSGQGEAFF. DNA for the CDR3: TGTGCCAGCAGTTTTTCCGGACAGGGGGAAGCTTTCTTT.

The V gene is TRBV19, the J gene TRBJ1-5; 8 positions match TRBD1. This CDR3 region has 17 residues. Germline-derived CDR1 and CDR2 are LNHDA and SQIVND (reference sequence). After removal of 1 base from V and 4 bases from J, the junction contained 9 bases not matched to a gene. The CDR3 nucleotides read TGTGCCAGTAGTATAGTGGCAGGGGGCAGAGGAAATCAGCCCCAGCATTTT. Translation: CASSIVAGGRGNQPQHF.

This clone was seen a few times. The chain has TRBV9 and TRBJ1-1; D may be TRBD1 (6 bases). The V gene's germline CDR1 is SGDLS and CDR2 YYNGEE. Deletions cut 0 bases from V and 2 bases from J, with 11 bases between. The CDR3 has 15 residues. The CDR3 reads CASSVGEDRNTEAFF. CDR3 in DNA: TGTGCCAGCAGCGTAGGCGAGGACAGAAACACTGAAGCTTTCTTT.

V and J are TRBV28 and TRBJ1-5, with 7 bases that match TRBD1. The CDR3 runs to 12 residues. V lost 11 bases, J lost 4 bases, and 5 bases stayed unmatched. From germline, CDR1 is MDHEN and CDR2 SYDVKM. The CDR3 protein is CAFGTANQPQHF. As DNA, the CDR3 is TGTGCCTTTGGGACAGCAAATCAGCCCCAGCATTTT.

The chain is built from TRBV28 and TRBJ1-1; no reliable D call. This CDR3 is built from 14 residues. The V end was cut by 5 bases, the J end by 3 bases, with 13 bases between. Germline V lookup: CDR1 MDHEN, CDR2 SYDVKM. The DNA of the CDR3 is TGTGCCAGCAGTCGTTTGAGGGCGGACACTGAAGCTTTCTTT. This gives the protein CASSRLRADTEAFF. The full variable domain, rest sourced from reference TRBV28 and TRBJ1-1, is DVKVTQSSRYLVKRTGEKVFLECVQDMDHENMFWYRQDPGLGLRLIYFSYDVKMKEKGDIPEGYSVSREKKERFSLILESASTNQTSMYLCASSRLRADTEAFFGQGTRLTVV.

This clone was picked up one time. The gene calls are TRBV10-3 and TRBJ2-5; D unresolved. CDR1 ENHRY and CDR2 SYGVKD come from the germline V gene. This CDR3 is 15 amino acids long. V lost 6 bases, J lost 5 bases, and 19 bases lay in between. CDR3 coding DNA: TGTGCCATCAGACGCAACCAGGATGATGAGGAGACCCAGTACTTC. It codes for CAIRRNQDDEETQYF.

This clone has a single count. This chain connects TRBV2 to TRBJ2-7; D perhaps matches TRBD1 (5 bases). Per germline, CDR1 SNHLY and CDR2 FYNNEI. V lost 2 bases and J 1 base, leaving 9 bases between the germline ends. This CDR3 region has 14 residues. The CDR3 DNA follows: TGTGCCAGCAGTGAACGGGCAGGGTCCTACGAGCAGTACTTC. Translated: CASSERAGSYEQYF. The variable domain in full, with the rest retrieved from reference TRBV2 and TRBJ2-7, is EPEVTQTPSHQVTQMGQEVILRCVPISNHLYFYWYRQILGQKVEFLVSFYNNEISEKSEIFDDQFSVERPDGSNFTLKIRSTKLEDSAMYFCASSERAGSYEQYFGPGTRLTVT.

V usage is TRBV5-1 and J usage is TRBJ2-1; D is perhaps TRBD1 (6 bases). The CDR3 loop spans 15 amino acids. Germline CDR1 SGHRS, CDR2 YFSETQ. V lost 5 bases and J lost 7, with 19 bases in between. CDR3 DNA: TGCGCCAGCAGATACAGGGCCGATCCTAGAAATGAGCAGTTCTTC. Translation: CASRYRADPRNEQFF.

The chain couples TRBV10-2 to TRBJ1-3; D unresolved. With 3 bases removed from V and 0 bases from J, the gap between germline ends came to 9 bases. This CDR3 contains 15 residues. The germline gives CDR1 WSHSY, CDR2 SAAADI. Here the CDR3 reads CASSEVQISGNTIYF. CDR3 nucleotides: TGCGCCAGCAGTGAAGTCCAGATCTCTGGAAACACCATATATTTT.

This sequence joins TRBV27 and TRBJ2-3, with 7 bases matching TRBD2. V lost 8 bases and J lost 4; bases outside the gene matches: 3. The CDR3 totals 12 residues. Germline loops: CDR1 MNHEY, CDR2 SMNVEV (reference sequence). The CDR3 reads CASGRESDTQYF. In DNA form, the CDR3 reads TGTGCCAGCGGGCGGGAGTCAGATACGCAGTATTTT.